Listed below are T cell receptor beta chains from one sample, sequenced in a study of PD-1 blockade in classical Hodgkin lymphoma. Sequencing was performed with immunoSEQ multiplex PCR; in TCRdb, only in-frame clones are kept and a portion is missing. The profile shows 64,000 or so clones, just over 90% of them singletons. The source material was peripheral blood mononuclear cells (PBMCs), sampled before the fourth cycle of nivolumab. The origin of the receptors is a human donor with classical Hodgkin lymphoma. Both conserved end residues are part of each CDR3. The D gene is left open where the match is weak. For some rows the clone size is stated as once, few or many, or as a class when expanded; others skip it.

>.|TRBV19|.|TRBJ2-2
TGTGCCAGTAGTAGGGCGGGAAAGAACACCGGGGAGCTGTTTTTT
CASSRAGKNTGELFF
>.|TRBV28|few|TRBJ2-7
TGTGCCAGCAGTTCCGGTTATAGCTCCTACGAGCAGTACTTC
CASSSGYSSYEQYF
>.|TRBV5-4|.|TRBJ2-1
TGTGCCAGCAGCCACCGGGACAACTACAATGAGCAGTTCTTC
CASSHRDNYNEQFF
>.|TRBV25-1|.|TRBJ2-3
TGTGCCAGCAGTGAATATTACACCACAGATACGCAGTATTTT
CASSEYYTTDTQYF
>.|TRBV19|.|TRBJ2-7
TGTGCCAGTAGTATCGGGGGATCATACGAGCAGTACTTC
CASSIGGSYEQYF
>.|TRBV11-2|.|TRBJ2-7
TGTGCCAGCAGCTTGAGGGGCGGAGGAGGCCTCGAGCAGTACTTC
CASSLRGGGGLEQYF
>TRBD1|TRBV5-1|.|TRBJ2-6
TGCGCCAGCACCGACAGGGGGTGGAAGGCTGGGGCCAACGTCCTGACTTTC
CASTDRGWKAGANVLTF
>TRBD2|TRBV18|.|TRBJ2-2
TGTGCCAGCTCACCCCTAGCGGGAGAGCTCACCGGGGAGCTGTTTTTT
CASSPLAGELTGELFF
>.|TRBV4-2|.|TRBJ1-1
TGTGCCAGCAGCCCCTGGGGGGGGTCGACAGGAGGTGGGACCACTGAAGCTTTCTTT
CASSPWGGSTGGGTTEAFF
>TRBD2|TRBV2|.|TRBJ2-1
TGTGCCAGCTCAGGAGTAGCGGGGGAAACCTACAATGAGCAGTTCTTC
CASSGVAGETYNEQFF
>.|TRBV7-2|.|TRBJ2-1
TGTGCCAGCAGCCAAGATTTGGTAGCTGAGCAGTTCTTC
CASSQDLVAEQFF
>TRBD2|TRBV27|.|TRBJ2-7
TGTGCCAGCAGTTTATTAGGGACTAGCGGGAGTTACGAGCAGTACTTC
CASSLLGTSGSYEQYF
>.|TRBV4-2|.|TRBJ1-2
TGTGCCAGCAGCCTCTCAGACAGCTCCTATGGCTACACCTTC
CASSLSDSSYGYTF
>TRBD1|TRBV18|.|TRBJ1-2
TGTGCCAGCTCACCACGGAACAGGGGGTTGAACTATGGCTACACCTTC
CASSPRNRGLNYGYTF
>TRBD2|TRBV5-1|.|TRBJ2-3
TGCGCCAGCAGCTTGAACACTCTTCGACTAGCGGGGTCTAGCACAGATACGCAGTATTTT
CASSLNTLRLAGSSTDTQYF
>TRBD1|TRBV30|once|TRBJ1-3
TGTGCCTGCCCGACAGGGACTGGAAACACCATATATTTT
CACPTGTGNTIYF
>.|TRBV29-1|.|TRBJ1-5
TGCAGCGTACTACCTACAGGGTTCTTTCAGCCCCAGCATTTT
CSVLPTGFFQPQHF
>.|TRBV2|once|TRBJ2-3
TGTGCCAGCAATCGGGCCCCAAGTCCGAGCACAGATACGCAGTATTTT
CASNRAPSPSTDTQYF
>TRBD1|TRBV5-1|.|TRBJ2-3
TGCGCCAGCAGCTCTTGGGACAGCTACACAGATACGCAGTATTTT
CASSSWDSYTDTQYF
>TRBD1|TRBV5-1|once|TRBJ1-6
TGCGCCAGCAGCTTGGATGGGGACAGGGTTTCACCCCTCCACTTT
CASSLDGDRVSPLHF
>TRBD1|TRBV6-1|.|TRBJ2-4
TGTGCCAGCACCACAGGGGGCTATGACAAAAACATTCAGTACTTC
CASTTGGYDKNIQYF
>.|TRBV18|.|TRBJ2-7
TGTGCCAGCTCAGGAGGACGGAATCCTTCCTACGAGCAGTACTTC
CASSGGRNPSYEQYF
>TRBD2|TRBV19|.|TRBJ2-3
TGTGCCAGTAGGACGACTAGCGCCACAGATACGCAGTATTTT
CASRTTSATDTQYF
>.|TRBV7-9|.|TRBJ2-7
TGTGCCAGCAGCCTATCCCCTCAAGGGTCGAACGAGCAGTACTTC
CASSLSPQGSNEQYF
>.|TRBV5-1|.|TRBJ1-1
TGCGCCAGCAGCGCAAGTGGGGGGAACACTGAAGCTTTCTTT
CASSASGGNTEAFF
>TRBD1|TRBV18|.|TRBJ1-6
TGTGCCAGCTCACCAACGGGACAGGGGTGGTCACCCCTCCACTTT
CASSPTGQGWSPLHF
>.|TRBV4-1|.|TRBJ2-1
TGCGCCAGCAGCCAAGAGGGTCGGGCTTACAATGAGCAGTTCTTC
CASSQEGRAYNEQFF
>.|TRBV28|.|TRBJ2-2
TGTGCCAGCAGTTTGAACCGGGACCCCTACACCGGGGAGCTGTTTTTT
CASSLNRDPYTGELFF
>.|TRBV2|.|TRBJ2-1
TGTGCCAGCAGCGGCACCGGACAGGTGTGGGAGGATGAGCAGTTCTTC
CASSGTGQVWEDEQFF
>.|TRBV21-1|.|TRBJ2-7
TGTGCCAGCAGCCAAAGGTCGGACGGGGACTACTACGAGCAGTACTTC
CASSQRSDGDYYEQYF
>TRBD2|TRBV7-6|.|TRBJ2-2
TGTGCCAGCAGCTTTACTAGCGGGAGATACGACACCGGGGAGCTGTTTTTT
CASSFTSGRYDTGELFF
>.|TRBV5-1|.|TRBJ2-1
TGCGCCAGCAGCTGGGCGGGTCACAATGAGCAGTTCTTC
CASSWAGHNEQFF
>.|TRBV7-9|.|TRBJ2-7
TGTGCCAGCAGCTTACTTCCCGGGGGCACCTACGAGCAGTACTTC
CASSLLPGGTYEQYF
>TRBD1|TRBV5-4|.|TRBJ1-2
TGTGCCAGCAGCTTTGACAGGGCCAACTATGGCTACACCTTC
CASSFDRANYGYTF
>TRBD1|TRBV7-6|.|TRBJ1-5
TGTGCCAGCAGCTTGGGAGGGGGCAGTCAGCCCCAGCATTTT
CASSLGGGSQPQHF
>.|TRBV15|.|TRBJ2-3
TGTGCCACCAGCAGAGACCTCGGACAACATACGCAGTATTTT
CATSRDLGQHTQYF
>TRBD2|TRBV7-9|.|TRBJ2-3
TGTGCCAGCAGCCTAGCGGGAGCTGCAGATACGCAGTATTTT
CASSLAGAADTQYF
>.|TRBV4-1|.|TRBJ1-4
TGCGCCAGCAGTAAACCTTATGAAAAACTGTTTTTT
CASSKPYEKLFF
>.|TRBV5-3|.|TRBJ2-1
TGTGCCAGAAGCTTGGAACTCCTACAAAGGGGCAATGAGCAGTTCTTC
CARSLELLQRGNEQFF
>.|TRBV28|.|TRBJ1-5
TGTGCCAGCAGTTTCTCGGGCCGTGGAAATCAGCCCCAGCATTTT
CASSFSGRGNQPQHF
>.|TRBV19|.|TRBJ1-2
TGTGCCAGTAGTATATCCAACTATGGCTACACCTTC
CASSISNYGYTF
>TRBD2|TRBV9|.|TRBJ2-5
TGTGCCAGCAGCCCTTTAGCGGGAGAGCTCCAAGAGACCCAGTACTTC
CASSPLAGELQETQYF
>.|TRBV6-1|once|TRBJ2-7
TGTGCCAGCAGACCCAAGATCGGGGGCCCTCCCGAGCAGTACTTC
CASRPKIGGPPEQYF
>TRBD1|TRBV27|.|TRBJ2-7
TGTGCCAGCAGTTTTACAGGGGGCGGTTCCCACGAGCAGTACTTC
CASSFTGGGSHEQYF
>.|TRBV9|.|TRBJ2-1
TGTGCCAGCAGCGTAGAGGGGGGTGAGCAGTTCTTC
CASSVEGGEQFF